The source of this T cell receptor (beta chain) is a study of CD8+ T cells in alopecia areata. At the level of the study: Those patients who were treated received oral tofacitinib, which was given at 5 to 10 mg twice daily for moderate-to-severe alopecia areata.

Cell sorting was applied to PBMCs, and CD4+ and CD8+ T cells were collected. The study's findings and limits: Higher clonality than in normal scalp was seen in lesional scalp, especially alopecia totalis/universalis. Researchers reported that TCR sharing among patients proved less clear than in mice, possibly HLA-linked.

Extraction of RNA preceded its reverse transcription into cDNA, which served as the sequencing template. The table came from immunoSEQ multiplex PCR; TCRdb's copy has only in-frame clones and leaves some out. The sample holds 140,000 to 150,000 clones, around 49% seen once. CDR3 size: 15 residues. Germline lookup yields CDR1 SGHNT and CDR2 YYREEE (reference sequence). The V gene end was trimmed by 4 bases and the J gene end by 1 base; junction bases not matched to a gene: 6. In this sample, this clone turned up a few times. What it binds is not known. The chain is built from TRBV5-4 and TRBJ2-7; 9 bases are shared with TRBD1. The source is a human donor with alopecia areata. The sequences come from CD4+ T cells sorted from blood, collected at week 0. Here the CDR3 DNA reads TGTGCCAGCAGCAAAGGTGGGACAGGGTCCTACGAGCAGTACTTC. It is translated as CASSKGGTGSYEQYF.